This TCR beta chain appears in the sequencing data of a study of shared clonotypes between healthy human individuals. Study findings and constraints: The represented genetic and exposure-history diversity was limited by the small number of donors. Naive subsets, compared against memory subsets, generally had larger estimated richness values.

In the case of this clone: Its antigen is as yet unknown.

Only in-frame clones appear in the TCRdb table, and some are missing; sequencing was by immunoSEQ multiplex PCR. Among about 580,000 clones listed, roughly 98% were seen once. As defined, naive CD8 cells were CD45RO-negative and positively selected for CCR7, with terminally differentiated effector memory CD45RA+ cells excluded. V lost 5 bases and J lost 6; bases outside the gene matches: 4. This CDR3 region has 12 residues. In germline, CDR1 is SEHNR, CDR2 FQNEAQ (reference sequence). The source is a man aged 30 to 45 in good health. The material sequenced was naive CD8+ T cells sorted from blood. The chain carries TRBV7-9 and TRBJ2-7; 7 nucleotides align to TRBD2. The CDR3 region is CASSPLAVEQYF. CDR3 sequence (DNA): TGTGCCAGCAGCCCGCTAGCGGTCGAGCAGTACTTC. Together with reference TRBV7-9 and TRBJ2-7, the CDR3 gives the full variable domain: DTGVSQNPRHKITKRGQNVTFRCDPISEHNRLYWYRQTLGQGPEFLTYFQNEAQLEKSRLLSDRFSAERPKGSFSTLEIQRTEQGDSAMYLCASSPLAVEQYFGPGTRLTVT.